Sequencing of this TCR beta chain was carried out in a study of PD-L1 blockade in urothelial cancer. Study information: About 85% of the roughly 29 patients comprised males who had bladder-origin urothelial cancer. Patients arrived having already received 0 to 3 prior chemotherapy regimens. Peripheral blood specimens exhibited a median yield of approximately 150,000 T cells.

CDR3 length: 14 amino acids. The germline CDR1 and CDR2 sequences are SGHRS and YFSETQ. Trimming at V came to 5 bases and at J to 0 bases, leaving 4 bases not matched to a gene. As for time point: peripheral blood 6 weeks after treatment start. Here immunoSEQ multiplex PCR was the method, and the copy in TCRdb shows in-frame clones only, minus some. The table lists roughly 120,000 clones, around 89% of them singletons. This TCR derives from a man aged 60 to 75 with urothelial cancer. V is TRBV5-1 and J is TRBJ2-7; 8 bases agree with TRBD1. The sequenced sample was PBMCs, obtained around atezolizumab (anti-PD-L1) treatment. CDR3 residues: CASRPGQGSYEQYF. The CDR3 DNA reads TGCGCCAGCAGACCAGGACAGGGCTCCTACGAGCAGTACTTC.